Listed below are T cell receptor beta chains from one sample, sequenced in a study of breast tumors, draining lymph nodes, adjacent tissues. TCRdb analysed the multiplex PCR reads with MiXCR anew, one entry per CDR3 protein. The data contain fewer than 200,000 distinct CDR3 sequences, about 34% of them singletons. Sequencing was performed on axillary lymph node tissue. These receptors were taken from a female donor with breast cancer. Some clones in this sample may be carry-over from other donors' samples. Both conserved end residues are part of each CDR3. D genes are given only for firm matches. Part of the rows lack a size; the others show once, few, many or a class for expanded clones.

TRBD1	.	TRBV29-1	TRBJ1-2	CSTSGTGGRGYTF	TGCAGCACCTCCGGGACAGGGGGACGTGGCTACACCTTC
TRBD1	.	TRBV6-2/TRBV6-3	TRBJ2-1	CVSSQRTGRPINNEQFF	TGTGTCAGCAGTCAACGGACAGGCCGGCCCATAAACAATGAGCAGTTCTTC
.	few	TRBV9	TRBJ1-1	CASSDGAGTEAFF	TGTGCCAGCAGCGACGGGGCAGGCACTGAAGCTTTCTTT
.	many	TRBV7-3	TRBJ2-2	CASSLNSVPTGELFF	TGTGCCAGCAGCTTAAATTCTGTCCCCACCGGGGAGCTGTTTTTT
.	many	TRBV19	TRBJ2-5	CASSFGATLRETQYF	TGTGCCAGTAGTTTTGGGGCTACCCTTCGAGAGACCCAGTACTTC
TRBD2	many	TRBV10-2	TRBJ2-7	CASRGQGLATYEQYF	TGCGCCAGCAGGGGGCAGGGACTAGCGACCTACGAGCAGTACTTC
.	many	TRBV7-2	TRBJ1-4	CASSRSPQGINEKLFF	TGTGCCAGCAGCCGGAGCCCTCAGGGGATTAATGAAAAACTGTTTTTT
.	once	TRBV6-1	TRBJ1-1	CASSEARRGTEAFF	TGTGCCAGCAGTGAAGCTAGGAGGGGCACTGAAGCTTTCTTT
.	many	TRBV19	TRBJ2-1	CASIRHTFF	TGTGCCAGTATTAGACATACGTTCTTC
.	few	TRBV6-2/TRBV6-3	TRBJ2-3	CASSSAGNKDTQYF	TGTGCCAGCAGTTCGGCAGGGAATAAAGATACGCAGTATTTT
TRBD2	.	TRBV24-1	TRBJ2-3	CATSDPLRLAPYTQYF	TGTGCCACCAGTGATCCCCTTCGACTAGCGCCATATACGCAGTATTTT
.	.	TRBV9	TRBJ1-6	CASSVGRQSYGSYNSPLHF	TGTGCCAGCAGCGTAGGGCGACAGTCCTATGGCTCCTATAATTCACCCCTCCACTTT
TRBD2	many	TRBV20-1	TRBJ2-4	CSARGLAIFENIQYF	TGCAGTGCTAGGGGACTAGCGATTTTTGAAAACATTCAGTACTTC
.	few	TRBV9	TRBJ1-1	CASSVRGAVNTEAFF	TGTGCCAGCAGCGTCCGGGGGGCGGTGAACACTGAAGCTTTCTTT
TRBD1	many	TRBV27	TRBJ2-3	CASSLLGTGGGADTQYF	TGTGCCAGCAGTTTATTAGGGACAGGGGGTGGCGCAGATACGCAGTATTTT
.	.	TRBV9	TRBJ2-6	CASSVGGGSNVLTF	TGTGCCAGCAGCGTAGGGGGAGGTAGTAACGTCCTGACTTTC
TRBD1	many	TRBV28	TRBJ1-5	CATGEQGIKPQHF	TGTGCCACCGGCGAACAGGGGATCAAGCCCCAGCATTTT
.	many	TRBV27	TRBJ1-3	CASRTGPSGNTIYF	TGTGCCAGCAGGACAGGACCCTCTGGAAACACCATATATTTT
TRBD2	.	TRBV7-8	TRBJ2-1	CASSVAGGGYNEQFF	TGTGCCAGCAGCGTAGCGGGAGGGGGTTACAATGAGCAGTTCTTC
.	many	TRBV7-9	TRBJ1-4	CASSLRETTNEKLFF	TGTGCCAGCAGCTTAAGGGAGACAACTAATGAAAAACTGTTTTTT
TRBD1	many	TRBV20-1	TRBJ2-5	CSVEGAGQETQYF	TGCAGTGTTGAGGGGGCAGGGCAAGAGACCCAGTACTTC
.	few	TRBV6-4	TRBJ2-1	CASSHSSGVDEQFF	TGTGCCAGCAGTCACTCATCAGGGGTAGATGAGCAGTTCTTC
TRBD2	many	TRBV5-8	TRBJ2-7	CASSFGLAVGEQYF	TGTGCCAGCAGTTTTGGACTAGCTGTCGGCGAGCAGTACTTC
.	many	TRBV6-5	TRBJ2-7	CASSYGSEQYF	TGTGCCAGCAGTTACGGGAGCGAGCAGTACTTC
.	.	TRBV20-1	TRBJ2-7	CSAAGLSHEQYF	TGCAGTGCTGCGGGACTTTCCCACGAGCAGTACTTC
TRBD2	.	TRBV5-4	TRBJ2-3	CASSPAGGADTQYF	TGTGCCAGCAGCCCCGCGGGGGGGGCAGATACGCAGTATTTT
TRBD2	.	TRBV7-6	TRBJ2-2	CASSLVSGGAGGGGLFF	TGTGCCAGCAGCTTAGTCAGCGGGGGGGCCGGTGGCGGGGGGCTGTTCTTT
.	many	TRBV2	TRBJ1-5	CASSPDAQPQHF	TGTGCCAGCAGTCCGGACGCTCAGCCCCAGCATTTT
TRBD1	many	TRBV7-9	TRBJ2-2	CASRPPGQRDTGELFF	TGTGCCAGCAGACCGCCGGGACAGCGAGACACCGGGGAGCTGTTTTTT
.	many	TRBV27	TRBJ1-6	CASSFGWSSPLHF	TGTGCCAGCAGTTTTGGGTGGAGTTCACCCCTCCACTTT